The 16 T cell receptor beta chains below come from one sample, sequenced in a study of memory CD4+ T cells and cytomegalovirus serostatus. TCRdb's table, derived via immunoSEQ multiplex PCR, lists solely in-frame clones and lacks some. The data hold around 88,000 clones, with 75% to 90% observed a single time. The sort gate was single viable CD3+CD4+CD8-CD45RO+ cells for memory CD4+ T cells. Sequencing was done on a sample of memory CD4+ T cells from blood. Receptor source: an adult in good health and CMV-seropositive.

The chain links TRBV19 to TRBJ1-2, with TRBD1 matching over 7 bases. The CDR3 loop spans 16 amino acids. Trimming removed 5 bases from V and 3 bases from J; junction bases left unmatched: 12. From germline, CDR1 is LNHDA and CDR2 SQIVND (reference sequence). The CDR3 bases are TGTGCCAGTAGTCGCGGCCGGGCGGGACAGCACTATGGCTACACCTTC. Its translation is CASSRGRAGQHYGYTF.

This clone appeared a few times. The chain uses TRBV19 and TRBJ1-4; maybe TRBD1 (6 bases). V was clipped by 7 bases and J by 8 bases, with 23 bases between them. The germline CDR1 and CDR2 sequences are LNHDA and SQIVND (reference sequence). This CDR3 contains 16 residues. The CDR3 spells CASTPTSGGRIEKLFF. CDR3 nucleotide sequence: TGTGCCAGTACCCCCACAAGCGGGGGGCGCATAGAAAAACTGTTTTTT.

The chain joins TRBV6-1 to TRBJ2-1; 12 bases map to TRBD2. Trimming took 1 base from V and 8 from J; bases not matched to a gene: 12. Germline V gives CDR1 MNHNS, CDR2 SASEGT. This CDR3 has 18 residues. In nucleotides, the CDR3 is TGTGCCAGCAGTGAAGTCCAGGCTAGCGGGAGGGTGGTCGATGAGCAGTTCTTC. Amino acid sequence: CASSEVQASGRVVDEQFF.

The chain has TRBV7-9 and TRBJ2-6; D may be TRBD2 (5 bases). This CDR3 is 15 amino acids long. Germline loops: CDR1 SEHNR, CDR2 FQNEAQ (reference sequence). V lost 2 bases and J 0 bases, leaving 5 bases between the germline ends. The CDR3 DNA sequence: TGTGCCAGCAGCTTACGGGGCTCTGGGGCCAACGTCCTGACTTTC. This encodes CASSLRGSGANVLTF.

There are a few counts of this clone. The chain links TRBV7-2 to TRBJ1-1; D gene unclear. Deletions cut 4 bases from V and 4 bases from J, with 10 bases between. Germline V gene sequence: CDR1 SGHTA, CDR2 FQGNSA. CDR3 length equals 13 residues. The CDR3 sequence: CASSSQDTTEAFF. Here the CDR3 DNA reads TGTGCCAGCAGCTCCCAAGACACCACTGAAGCTTTCTTT.

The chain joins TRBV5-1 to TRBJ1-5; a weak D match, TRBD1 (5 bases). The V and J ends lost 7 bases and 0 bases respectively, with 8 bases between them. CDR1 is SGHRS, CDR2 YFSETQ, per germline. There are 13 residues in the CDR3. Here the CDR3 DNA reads TGCGCCAGCGGGGACGGTAGCAATCAGCCCCAGCATTTT. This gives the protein CASGDGSNQPQHF.

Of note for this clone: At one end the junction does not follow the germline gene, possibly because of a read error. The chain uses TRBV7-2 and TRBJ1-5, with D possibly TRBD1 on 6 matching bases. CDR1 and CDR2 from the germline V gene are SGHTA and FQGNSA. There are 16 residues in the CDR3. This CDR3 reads CASSLEFGGRNQPQHF. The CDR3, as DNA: TGTGCCAGCAGCTTAGAATTTGGGGGGCGCAACCAGCCCCAGCATTTT.

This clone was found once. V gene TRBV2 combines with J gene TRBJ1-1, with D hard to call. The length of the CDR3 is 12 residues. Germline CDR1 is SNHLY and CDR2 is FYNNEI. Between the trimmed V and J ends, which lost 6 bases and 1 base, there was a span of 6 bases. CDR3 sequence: CASRRTNTEAFF. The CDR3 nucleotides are TGTGCCAGCAGGCGAACGAACACTGAAGCTTTCTTT.

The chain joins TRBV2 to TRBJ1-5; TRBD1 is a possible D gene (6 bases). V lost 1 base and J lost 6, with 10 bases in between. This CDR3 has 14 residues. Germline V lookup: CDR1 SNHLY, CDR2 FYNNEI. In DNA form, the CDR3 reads TGTGCCAGCAGTGAAGAGGGGGTAGGTCAGCCCCAGCATTTT. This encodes CASSEEGVGQPQHF.

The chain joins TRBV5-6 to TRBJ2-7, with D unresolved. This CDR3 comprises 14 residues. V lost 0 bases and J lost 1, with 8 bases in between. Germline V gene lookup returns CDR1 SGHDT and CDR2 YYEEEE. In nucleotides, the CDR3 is TGTGCCAGCAGCTTGGTCGCAGGTTCCTACGAGCAGTACTTC. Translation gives CASSLVAGSYEQYF.

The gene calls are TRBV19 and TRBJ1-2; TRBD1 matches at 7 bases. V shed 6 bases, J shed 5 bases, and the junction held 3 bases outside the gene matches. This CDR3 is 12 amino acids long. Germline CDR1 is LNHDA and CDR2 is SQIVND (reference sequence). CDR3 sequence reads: CASSQGDYGYTF. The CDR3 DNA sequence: TGTGCCAGTAGCCAGGGGGATTATGGCTACACCTTC.

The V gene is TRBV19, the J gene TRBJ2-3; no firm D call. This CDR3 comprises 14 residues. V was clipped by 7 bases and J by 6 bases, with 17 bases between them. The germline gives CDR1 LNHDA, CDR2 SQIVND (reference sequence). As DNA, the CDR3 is TGTGCCAGTAAAATAACGGTATTAGGGGATACGCAGTATTTT. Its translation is CASKITVLGDTQYF.

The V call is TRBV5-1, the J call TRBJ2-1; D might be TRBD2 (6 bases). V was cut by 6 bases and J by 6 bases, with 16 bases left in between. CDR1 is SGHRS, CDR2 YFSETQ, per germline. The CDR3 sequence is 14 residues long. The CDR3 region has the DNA TGCGCCAGCAATCGCGAAGGAGGGGCCAATGAGCAGTTCTTC. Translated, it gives CASNREGGANEQFF. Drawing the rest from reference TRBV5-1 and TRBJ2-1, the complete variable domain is KAGVTQTPRYLIKTRGQQVTLSCSPISGHRSVSWYQQTPGQGLQFLFEYFSETQRNKGNFPGRFSGRQFSNSRSEMNVSTLELGDSALYLCASNREGGANEQFFGPGTRLTVL.

The CDR3 here is CASSPDRLETQYF. The DNA for the CDR3 is TGTGCCAGCTCACCCGACAGGTTAGAGACCCAGTACTTC. The rearrangement links TRBV18 to TRBJ2-5; a possible D gene is TRBD1 (6 bases). V lost 3 bases and J lost 4, with 9 bases in between. The CDR3 runs to 13 residues. Germline lookup yields CDR1 KGHSH and CDR2 LQKENI.

CDR3 DNA sequence: TGTGCCAGCAGTTACAAGCTGGGCAATCAGCCCCAGCATTTT. It is translated as CASSYKLGNQPQHF. The chain links TRBV6-5 to TRBJ1-5, with D unclear. The CDR3 consists of 14 residues. Trimming took off 2 bases at V and 2 bases at J, with 7 bases between the two ends. Germline assignment: CDR1 MNHEY and CDR2 SVGAGI.

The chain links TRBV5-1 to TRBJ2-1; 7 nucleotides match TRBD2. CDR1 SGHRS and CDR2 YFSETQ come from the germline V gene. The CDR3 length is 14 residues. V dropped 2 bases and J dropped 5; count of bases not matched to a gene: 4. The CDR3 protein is CASSFGRADNEQFF. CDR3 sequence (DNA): TGCGCCAGCAGCTTTGGGAGGGCCGACAATGAGCAGTTCTTC.